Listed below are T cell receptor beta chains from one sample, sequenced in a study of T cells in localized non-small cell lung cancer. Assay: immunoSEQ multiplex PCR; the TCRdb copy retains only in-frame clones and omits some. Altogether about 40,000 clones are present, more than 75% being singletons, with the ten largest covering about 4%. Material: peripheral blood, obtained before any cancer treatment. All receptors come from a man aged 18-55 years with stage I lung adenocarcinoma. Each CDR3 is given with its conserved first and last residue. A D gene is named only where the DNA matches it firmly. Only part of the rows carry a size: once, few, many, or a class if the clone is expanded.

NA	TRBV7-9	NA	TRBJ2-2	TGTGCCAGCAGCCCTCCCTACACCGGGGAGCTGTTTTTT	CASSPPYTGELFF
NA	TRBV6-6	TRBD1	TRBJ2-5	TGTGCCAGCAGTTATTACCTTCCTCGACAGGGAGAGACCCAGTACTTC	CASSYYLPRQGETQYF
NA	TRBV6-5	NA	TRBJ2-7	TGTGCCAGCAGCCCGCCGGGGCACCGCTACGAGCAGTACTTC	CASSPPGHRYEQYF
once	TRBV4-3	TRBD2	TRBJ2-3	TGCGCCAGCAGCCAAGATCGGGCGGGGGGTCTCACAGATACGCAGTATTTT	CASSQDRAGGLTDTQYF
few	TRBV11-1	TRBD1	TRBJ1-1	TGTGCCAGCAGCCCGGACAGGGCCGGTGCTTTCTTT	CASSPDRAGAFF
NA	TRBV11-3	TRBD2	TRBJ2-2	TGTGCCAGCAGCTTAAGGGCGGGGGGCACCGGGGAGCTGTTTTTT	CASSLRAGGTGELFF
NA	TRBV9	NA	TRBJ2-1	TGTGCCAGCAGCGTGACTACCCGCAACAATGAGCAGTTCTTC	CASSVTTRNNEQFF
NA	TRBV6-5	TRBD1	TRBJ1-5	TGTGCCAGCAGCCGAGACAGGGGAGTAATTCAGCCCCAGCATTTT	CASSRDRGVIQPQHF
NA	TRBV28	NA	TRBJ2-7	TGTGCCAGCAGACCAGGGTGGGAAAACGAGCAGTACTTC	CASRPGWENEQYF
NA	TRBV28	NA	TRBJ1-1	TGTGCCAGCAGTCCGTACCTTGGAACAGCGAACACTGAAGCTTTCTTT	CASSPYLGTANTEAFF
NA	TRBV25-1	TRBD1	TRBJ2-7	TGTGCCAGCAGTGAGGGGACAGGGCCCTACGAGCAGTACTTC	CASSEGTGPYEQYF
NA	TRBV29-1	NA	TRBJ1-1	TGCAGCGTTGCAGAGGAGATAGGGACTGAAGCTTTCTTT	CSVAEEIGTEAFF
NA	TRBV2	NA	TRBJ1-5	TGTGCCAGCAGGACTGAACAGGGAAACAATCAGCCCCAGCATTTT	CASRTEQGNNQPQHF
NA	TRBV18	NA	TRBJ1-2	TGTGCCAGCTCACCACCGGCGGGGGGACCCCATGGCTACACCTTC	CASSPPAGGPHGYTF
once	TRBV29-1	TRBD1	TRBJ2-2	TGCAGCGTGACCGGGACAGCGAACACCGGGGAGCTGTTTTTT	CSVTGTANTGELFF
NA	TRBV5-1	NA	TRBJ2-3	TGCGCCAGCAGCTTGTCTCGGGCTAGCACAGATACGCAGTATTTT	CASSLSRASTDTQYF
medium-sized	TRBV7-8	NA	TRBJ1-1	TGTGCCAGCAGCTTAGAGAGTGGGATTCCGGTGATGACTGAAGCTTTCTTT	CASSLESGIPVMTEAFF
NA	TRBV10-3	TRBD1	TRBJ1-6	TGTGCCATCAGGGGGACAGCCGTAATATCACCCCTCCACTTT	CAIRGTAVISPLHF
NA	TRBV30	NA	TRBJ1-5	TGTGCCTGGATCACCAGGAAACTAAGCAATCAGCCCCAGCATTTT	CAWITRKLSNQPQHF
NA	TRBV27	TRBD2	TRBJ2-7	TGTGCCAGCAGTTCGCTAGCGGGGGGGCCCGAGCAGTACTTC	CASSSLAGGPEQYF
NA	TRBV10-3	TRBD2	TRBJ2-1	TGTGCCACCCACAGTGATCGGGGGGATAACCTCAATGAGCAGTTCTTC	CATHSDRGDNLNEQFF
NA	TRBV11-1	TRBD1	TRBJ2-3	TGTGCCAGCAGCCGCGAGGGGGCCTCTGATACGCAGTATTTT	CASSREGASDTQYF
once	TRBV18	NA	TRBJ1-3	TGTGCCAGCTCACCACCGAAGACGATTCAAGGAAACACCATATATTTT	CASSPPKTIQGNTIYF
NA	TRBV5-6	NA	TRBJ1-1	TGTGCCAGCAGCTTCAGAACCGGGACCCTTGAAGCTTTCTTT	CASSFRTGTLEAFF
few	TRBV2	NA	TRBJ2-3	TGTGCCAGCAAGACCGACAGGTCCACAGATACGCAGTATTTT	CASKTDRSTDTQYF
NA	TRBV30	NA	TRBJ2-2	TGTGCTTTAGCCGCCCCTGCGAACACCGGGGAGCTGTTTTTT	CALAAPANTGELFF
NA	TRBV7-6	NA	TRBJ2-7	TGTGCCAGCAGCCGAGGCTCCGCGGTTGCCTACGAGCAGTACTTC	CASSRGSAVAYEQYF
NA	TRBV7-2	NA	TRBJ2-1	TGTGCCAGCAGCCAACCCTGGGGGAATTACAATGAGCAGTTCTTC	CASSQPWGNYNEQFF
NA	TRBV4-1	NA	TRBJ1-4	TGCGCCAGCAGCCTCGTACTAGGGGGAACTAATGAAAAACTGTTTTTT	CASSLVLGGTNEKLFF
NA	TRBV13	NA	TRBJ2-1	TGTGCAGTGGATACAGGACCCTCTTTCGATGAGCAGTTCTTC	CAVDTGPSFDEQFF
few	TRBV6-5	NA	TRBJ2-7	TGTGCCAGCAGCCGGGGTTTTCGGTTCGAGCAGTACTTC	CASSRGFRFEQYF
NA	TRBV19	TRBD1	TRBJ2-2	TGTGCCAGTAAACAGGGGGTGGCCACCGGGGAGCTGTTTTTT	CASKQGVATGELFF
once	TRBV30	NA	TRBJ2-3	TGTGCCTGGAGTGTACTGGGGGTCTCAGATACGCAGTATTTT	CAWSVLGVSDTQYF
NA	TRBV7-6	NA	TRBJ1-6	TGTGCCAGTGGAGGCGGTTTTAATTCACCCCTCCACTTT	CASGGGFNSPLHF
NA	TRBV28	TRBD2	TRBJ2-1	TGTGCCAGCAGTTTAGCGGGGGGGTTTAGCAATGAGCAGTTCTTC	CASSLAGGFSNEQFF